One and the same sample provided the 4 T cell receptor beta chains below, sequenced in a study of blood T cell repertoires in COVID-19 (dated by TCRdb to 2018 to 2020). Libraries came from the immunoSEQ multiplex PCR assay. The table was pulled from immuneACCESS by TCRdb, which kept in-frame rearrangements only. Such tables lose some clones; where checked, under half of the loss comes from unresolved V genes, and the rest has no known cause. Counted in this sample were around 190,000 clones; roughly 80% of them appeared once. The top ten clonotypes cover 6.9% of the sample. The sequenced sample consisted of peripheral blood. The receptors were sampled from a man aged 55 to 70 with acute or convalescent COVID-19.

This clone was counted a single time. The chain recombines TRBV11-3 with TRBJ1-1; 8 bases align to TRBD1. The germline CDR1 and CDR2 sequences are SGHNT and YENEEA. CDR3 length equals 13 residues. With V trimmed by 5 bases and J by 4 bases, 3 bases remained unmatched. DNA of the CDR3: TGTGCCAGCAGCGGGACAGGAGGCACTGAAGCTTTCTTT. Amino acids: CASSGTGGTEAFF.

The chain links TRBV5-1 to TRBJ2-3; the D gene is possibly TRBD1 (6 bases). The CDR3 runs 13 residues. Germline V CDR1 and CDR2: SGHRS, YFSETQ. V was cut by 4 bases and J by 7 bases, with 13 bases left in between. The CDR3 sequence: CASSGGHGYTQYF. CDR3 sequence (DNA): TGCGCCAGCAGCGGGGGACACGGGTATACGCAGTATTTT.

V is TRBV24-1 and J is TRBJ1-4, with unresolved D. Trimming stripped 5 bases from V and 6 bases from J, with 6 bases between. Per the germline V gene, CDR1 is KGHDR and CDR2 is SFDVKD. This CDR3 spans 12 amino acids. CDR3 sequence: CATSGSDEKLFF. The DNA for the CDR3 is TGTGCCACCAGTGGCTCAGATGAAAAACTGTTTTTT.

V and J are TRBV5-1 and TRBJ1-1; TRBD1 is a possible D gene (5 bases). Germline V gene data show CDR1 as SGHRS and CDR2 as YFSETQ. Trimming took off 0 bases at V and 1 base at J, with 7 bases between the two ends. CDR3 length: 14 amino acids. DNA for the CDR3: TGCGCCAGCAGCTTGGCCGGGGGGAACACTGAAGCTTTCTTT. It codes for CASSLAGGNTEAFF.